The clone carrying this TCR beta chain showed up just a few times. Its antigen remains unidentified. Trimming took 1 base from V and 4 from J, leaving 16 bases between them. Germline V gene lookup returns CDR1 KGHSH and CDR2 LQKENI. This CDR3 contains 16 residues. This sample was taken from a study of T-cell memory formation after mild COVID-19. Study conclusions and caveats: Cross-reactive memory appears to have joined, as suggested by some responding clones showing up in pre-infection memory.

Constant-segment primers were used for 5'RACE, and the resulting TCR alpha and TCR beta cDNA libraries carried sample barcodes and UMIs. TCRdb recomputed calls from the 5' RACE reads with MiXCR, one row per CDR3 protein. The sample holds tens of thousands of distinct CDR3 sequences, approximately 7% seen once. The chain has TRBV18 and TRBJ1-2; D is undetermined. The specimen sequenced was PBMCs or a T cell subset sorted from them (not recorded which). The receptor was derived from an adult who had mild COVID-19 (a few samples of this study predate the infection). Cell type and time point are not known. The CDR3 coding sequence is TGTGCCAGCTCACCACGGTCCCGGGAAACAGTCTATGGCTACACCTTC. It encodes CASSPRSRETVYGYTF.